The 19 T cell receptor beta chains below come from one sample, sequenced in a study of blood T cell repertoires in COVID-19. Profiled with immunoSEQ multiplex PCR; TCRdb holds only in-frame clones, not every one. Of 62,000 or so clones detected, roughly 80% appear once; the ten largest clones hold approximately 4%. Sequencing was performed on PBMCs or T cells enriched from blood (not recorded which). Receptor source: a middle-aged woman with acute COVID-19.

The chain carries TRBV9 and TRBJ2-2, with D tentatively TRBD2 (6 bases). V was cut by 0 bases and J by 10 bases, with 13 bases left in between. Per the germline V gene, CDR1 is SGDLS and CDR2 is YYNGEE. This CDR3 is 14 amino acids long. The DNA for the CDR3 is TGTGCCAGCAGCGTAGAACTAGCCCCGCAGGAGCTGTTTTTT. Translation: CASSVELAPQELFF. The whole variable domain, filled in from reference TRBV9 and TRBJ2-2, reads DSGVTQTPKHLITATGQRVTLRCSPRSGDLSVYWYQQSLDQGLQFLIQYYNGEERAKGNILERFSAQQFPDLHSELNLSSLELGDSALYFCASSVELAPQELFFGEGSRLTVL.

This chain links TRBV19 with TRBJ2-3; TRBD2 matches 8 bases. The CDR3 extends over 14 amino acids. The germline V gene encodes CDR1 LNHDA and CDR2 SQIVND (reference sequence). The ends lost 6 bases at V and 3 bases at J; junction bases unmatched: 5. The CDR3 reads CASSGRAPTDTQYF. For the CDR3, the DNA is TGTGCCAGTAGCGGGAGGGCCCCTACAGATACGCAGTATTTT.

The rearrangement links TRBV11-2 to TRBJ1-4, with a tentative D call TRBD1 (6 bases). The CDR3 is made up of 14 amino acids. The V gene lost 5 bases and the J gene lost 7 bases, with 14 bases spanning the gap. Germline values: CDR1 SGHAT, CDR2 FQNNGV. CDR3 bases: TGTGCCAGCAGCCCGACAGGAGGAGGTGAAAAACTGTTTTTT. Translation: CASSPTGGGEKLFF.

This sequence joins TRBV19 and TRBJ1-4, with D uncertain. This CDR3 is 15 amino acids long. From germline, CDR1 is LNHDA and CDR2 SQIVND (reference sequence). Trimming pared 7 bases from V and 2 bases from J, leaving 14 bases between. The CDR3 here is CASTRGIRTNEKLFF. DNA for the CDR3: TGTGCCAGTACCCGAGGGATTCGGACTAATGAAAAACTGTTTTTT.

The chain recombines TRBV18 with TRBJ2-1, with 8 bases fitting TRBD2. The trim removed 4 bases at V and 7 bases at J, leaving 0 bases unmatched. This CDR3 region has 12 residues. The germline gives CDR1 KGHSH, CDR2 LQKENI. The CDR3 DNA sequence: TGTGCCAGCTCACTAGCGGGAAATGAGCAGTTCTTC. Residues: CASSLAGNEQFF.

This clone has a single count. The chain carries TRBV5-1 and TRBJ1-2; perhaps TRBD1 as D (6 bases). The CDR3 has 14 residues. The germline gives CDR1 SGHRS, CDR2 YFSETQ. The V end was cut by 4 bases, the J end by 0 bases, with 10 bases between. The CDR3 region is CASSATGANYGYTF. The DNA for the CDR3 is TGCGCCAGCAGCGCGACAGGAGCTAACTATGGCTACACCTTC. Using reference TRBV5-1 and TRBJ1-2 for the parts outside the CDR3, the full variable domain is KAGVTQTPRYLIKTRGQQVTLSCSPISGHRSVSWYQQTPGQGLQFLFEYFSETQRNKGNFPGRFSGRQFSNSRSEMNVSTLELGDSALYLCASSATGANYGYTFGSGTRLTVV.

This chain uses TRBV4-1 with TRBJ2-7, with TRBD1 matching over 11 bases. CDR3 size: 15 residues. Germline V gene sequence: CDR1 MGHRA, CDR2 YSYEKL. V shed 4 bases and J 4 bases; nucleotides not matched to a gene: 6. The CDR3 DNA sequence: TGCGCCAGCAGCCTCTCCGGGACAGGGGGATACGAGCAGTACTTC. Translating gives CASSLSGTGGYEQYF.

The CDR3 protein is CASSLASGFQETQYF. For the CDR3, the DNA is TGTGCCAGCAGCTTAGCCTCGGGTTTCCAAGAGACCCAGTACTTC. This rearrangement joins TRBV7-8 to TRBJ2-5, with D hard to call. Trimming took 0 bases from V and 1 from J, leaving 9 bases between them. Per germline, CDR1 SGHVS and CDR2 FQNEAQ. This CDR3 is 15 amino acids long.

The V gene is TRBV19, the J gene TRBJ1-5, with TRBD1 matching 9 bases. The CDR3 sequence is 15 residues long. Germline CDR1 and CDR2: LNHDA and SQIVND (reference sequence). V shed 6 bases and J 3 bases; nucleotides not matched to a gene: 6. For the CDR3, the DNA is TGTGCCAGTAGCCCACAGGGGGCTGACAATCAGCCCCAGCATTTT. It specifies CASSPQGADNQPQHF.

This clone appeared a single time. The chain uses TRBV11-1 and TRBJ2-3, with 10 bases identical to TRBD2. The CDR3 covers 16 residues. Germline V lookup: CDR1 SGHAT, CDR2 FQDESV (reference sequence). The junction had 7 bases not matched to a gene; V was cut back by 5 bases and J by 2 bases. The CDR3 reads CASSPGTSAYTDTQYF. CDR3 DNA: TGTGCCAGCAGCCCCGGGACTAGCGCATACACAGATACGCAGTATTTT.

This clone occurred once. As DNA, the CDR3 is TGTGCCAGCAGCTTCCAGGGGACGGTGACAGATACGCAGTATTTT. Protein: CASSFQGTVTDTQYF. V is TRBV5-4 and J is TRBJ2-3, with TRBD1 as a possible D gene (6 bases). CDR3 length equals 15 residues. Germline values: CDR1 SGHNT, CDR2 YYREEE (reference sequence). V lost 2 bases to trimming and J lost 3 bases, with 13 bases between them.

The CDR3 here is CASSLQTASNSPLHF. CDR3 in DNA: TGTGCCAGCAGCCTCCAGACAGCGAGTAATTCACCCCTCCACTTT. This sequence joins TRBV3-1 (or the pseudogene TRBV3-2) and TRBJ1-6; D may be TRBD1 (5 bases). Germline V gene sequence: CDR1 LGHDT, CDR2 YNNKEL (reference sequence). The CDR3 covers 15 residues. Trimming cost V 4 bases and J 6 bases, with 13 bases left between them.

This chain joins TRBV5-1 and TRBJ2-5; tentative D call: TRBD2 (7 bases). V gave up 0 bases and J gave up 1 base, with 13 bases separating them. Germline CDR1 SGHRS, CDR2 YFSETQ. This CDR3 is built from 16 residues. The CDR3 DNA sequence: TGCGCCAGCAGCTTGGTTCCGGGGGGCCCCCAAGAGACCCAGTACTTC. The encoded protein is CASSLVPGGPQETQYF.

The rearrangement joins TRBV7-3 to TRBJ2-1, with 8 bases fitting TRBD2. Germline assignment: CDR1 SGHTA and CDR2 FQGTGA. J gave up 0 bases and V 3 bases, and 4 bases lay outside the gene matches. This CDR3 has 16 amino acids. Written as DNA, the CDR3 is TGTGCCAGCAGCTTCACCGGGACTAGCTCCTACAATGAGCAGTTCTTC. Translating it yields CASSFTGTSSYNEQFF.

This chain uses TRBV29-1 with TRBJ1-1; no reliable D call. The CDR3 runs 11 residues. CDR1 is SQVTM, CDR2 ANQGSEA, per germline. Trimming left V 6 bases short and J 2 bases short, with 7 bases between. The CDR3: CSVSFNTEAFF. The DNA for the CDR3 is TGCAGCGTAAGCTTCAACACTGAAGCTTTCTTT.

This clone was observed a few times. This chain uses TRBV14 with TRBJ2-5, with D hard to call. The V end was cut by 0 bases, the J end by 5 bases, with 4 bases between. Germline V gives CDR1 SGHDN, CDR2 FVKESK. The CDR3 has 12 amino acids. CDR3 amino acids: CASSQDEETQYF. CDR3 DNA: TGTGCCAGCAGCCAAGATGAGGAGACCCAGTACTTC.

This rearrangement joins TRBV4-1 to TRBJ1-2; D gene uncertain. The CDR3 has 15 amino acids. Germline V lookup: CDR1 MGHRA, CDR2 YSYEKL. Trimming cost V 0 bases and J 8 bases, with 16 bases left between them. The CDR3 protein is CASSQESRRRRGYTF. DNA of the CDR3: TGCGCCAGCAGCCAAGAAAGCAGGCGAAGGCGCGGCTACACCTTC.

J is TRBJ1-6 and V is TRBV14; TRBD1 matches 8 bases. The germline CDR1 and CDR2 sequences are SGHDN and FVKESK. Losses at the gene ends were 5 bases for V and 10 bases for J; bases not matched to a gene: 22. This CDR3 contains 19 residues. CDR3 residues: CASSTRPMDRVRVRSPLHF. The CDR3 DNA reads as TGTGCCAGCAGCACACGACCAATGGACAGGGTTCGAGTAAGGTCACCCCTCCACTTT.

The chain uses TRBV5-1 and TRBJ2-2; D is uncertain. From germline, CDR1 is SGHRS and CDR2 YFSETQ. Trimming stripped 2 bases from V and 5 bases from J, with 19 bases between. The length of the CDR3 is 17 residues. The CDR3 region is CASSFGAHPSVTGELFF. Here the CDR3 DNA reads TGCGCCAGCAGCTTCGGTGCGCACCCAAGTGTGACCGGGGAGCTGTTTTTT.